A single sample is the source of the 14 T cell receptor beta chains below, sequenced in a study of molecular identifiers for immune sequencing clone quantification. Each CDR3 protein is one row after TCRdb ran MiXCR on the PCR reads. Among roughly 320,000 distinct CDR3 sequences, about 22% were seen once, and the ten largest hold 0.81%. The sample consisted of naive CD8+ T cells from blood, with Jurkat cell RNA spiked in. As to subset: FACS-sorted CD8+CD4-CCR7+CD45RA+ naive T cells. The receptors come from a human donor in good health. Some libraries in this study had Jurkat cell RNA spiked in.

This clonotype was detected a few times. The CDR3 nucleotides are TGTGCCAGCAGCTTAGACGGGAGGGCCGGCGAGCAGTACTTC. Protein: CASSLDGRAGEQYF. The chain is built from TRBV7-9 and TRBJ2-7; the match to TRBD2 covers 8 bases. V gave up 1 base and J gave up 6 bases; unmatched junction bases: 5. The germline V gene has CDR1 SEHNR and CDR2 FQNEAQ (reference sequence). CDR3 length: 14 amino acids.

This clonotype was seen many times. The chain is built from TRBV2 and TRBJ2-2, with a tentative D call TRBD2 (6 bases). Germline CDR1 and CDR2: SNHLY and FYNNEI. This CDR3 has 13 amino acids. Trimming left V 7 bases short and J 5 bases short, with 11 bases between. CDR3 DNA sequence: TGTGCCAGCATTAGCGGAGGAACCGGGGAGCTGTTTTTT. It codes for CASISGGTGELFF.

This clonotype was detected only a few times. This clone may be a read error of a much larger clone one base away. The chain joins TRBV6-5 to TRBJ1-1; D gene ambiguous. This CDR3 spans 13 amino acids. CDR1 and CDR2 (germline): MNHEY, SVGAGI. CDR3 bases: TGTGCCGGCAGTTACTCGAAGAGCACTGAAGCTTTCTTT. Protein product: CAGSYSKSTEAFF.

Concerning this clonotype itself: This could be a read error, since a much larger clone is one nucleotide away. CDR3 in DNA: TGCAGCGTGGATGGACTAGCGGAGGGAGGAGAGACCCGGTACTTC. Translating it yields CSVDGLAEGGETRYF. This chain connects TRBV29-1 to TRBJ2-5; TRBD2 agrees at 10 bases. Per germline, CDR1 SQVTM and CDR2 ANQGSEA. The length of the CDR3 is 15 residues.

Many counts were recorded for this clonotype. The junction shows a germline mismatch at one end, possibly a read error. This CDR3 is CASSQGASSYEQYF. DNA of the CDR3: TGTGCCAGCAGCCAAGGGGCTAGCAGCTACGAGCAGTACTTC. The chain is built from TRBV4-3 and TRBJ2-7, with D possibly being TRBD1 or TRBD2 (5 bases each). The germline V gene encodes CDR1 LGHNA and CDR2 YSLEER. The CDR3 length is 14 residues.

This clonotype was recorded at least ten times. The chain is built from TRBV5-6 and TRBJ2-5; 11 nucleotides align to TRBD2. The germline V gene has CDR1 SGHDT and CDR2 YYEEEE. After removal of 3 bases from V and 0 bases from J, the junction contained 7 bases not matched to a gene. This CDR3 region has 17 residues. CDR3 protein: CASSYGTSGFYQETQYF. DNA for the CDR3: TGTGCCAGCAGCTACGGGACTAGCGGCTTTTACCAAGAGACCCAGTACTTC.

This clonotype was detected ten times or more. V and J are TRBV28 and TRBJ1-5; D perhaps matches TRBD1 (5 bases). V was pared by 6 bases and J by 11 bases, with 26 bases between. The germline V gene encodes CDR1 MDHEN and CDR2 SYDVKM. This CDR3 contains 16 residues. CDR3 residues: CASRPLGGAFSMAQHF. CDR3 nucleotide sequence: TGTGCCAGCAGACCTCTAGGAGGGGCCTTCAGTATGGCCCAGCATTTT.

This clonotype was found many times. CDR3 region: CASSLLRSYEQYF. CDR3 in DNA: TGTGCCAGCAGCTTGTTACGGAGCTACGAGCAGTACTTC. This sequence joins TRBV5-6 and TRBJ2-7; D is unclear. The CDR3 length is 13 residues. Trimming shortened V by 1 base and J by 3 bases, and 8 bases separated the two germline ends. Germline V gene lookup returns CDR1 SGHDT and CDR2 YYEEEE.

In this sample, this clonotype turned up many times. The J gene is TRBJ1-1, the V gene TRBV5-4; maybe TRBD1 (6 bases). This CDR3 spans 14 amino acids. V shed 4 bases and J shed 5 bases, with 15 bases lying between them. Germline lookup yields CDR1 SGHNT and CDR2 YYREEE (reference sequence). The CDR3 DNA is TGTGCCAGCAGCCCGTCGACAGGCCCAACTGAAGCTTTCTTT. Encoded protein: CASSPSTGPTEAFF. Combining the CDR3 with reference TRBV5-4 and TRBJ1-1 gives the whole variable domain ETGVTQSPTHLIKTRGQQVTLRCSSQSGHNTVSWYQQALGQGPQFIFQYYREEENGRGNFPPRFSGLQFPNYSSELNVNALELDDSALYLCASSPSTGPTEAFFGQGTRLTVV.

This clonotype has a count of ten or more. This CDR3 reads CAWSVTLAGEQYF. For the CDR3, the DNA is TGTGCCTGGAGTGTAACCCTAGCGGGAGAGCAGTACTTC. This chain connects TRBV30 to TRBJ2-7; 9 nucleotides match TRBD2. V was pared by 0 bases and J by 7 bases, with 4 bases of the junction left unmatched. This CDR3 is 13 amino acids long. Germline values: CDR1 GTSNPN, CDR2 SVGIG (reference sequence).

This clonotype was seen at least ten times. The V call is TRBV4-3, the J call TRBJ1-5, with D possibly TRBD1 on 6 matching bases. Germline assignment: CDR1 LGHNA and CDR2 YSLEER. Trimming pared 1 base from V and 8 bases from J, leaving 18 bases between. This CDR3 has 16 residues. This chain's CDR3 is CASSQGANIGGEPQHF. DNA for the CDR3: TGCGCCAGCAGCCAAGGAGCGAACATCGGGGGCGAGCCCCAGCATTTT.

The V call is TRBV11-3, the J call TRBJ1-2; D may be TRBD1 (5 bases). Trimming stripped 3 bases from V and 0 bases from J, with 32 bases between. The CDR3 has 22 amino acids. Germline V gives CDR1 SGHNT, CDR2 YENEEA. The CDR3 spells CASSFGRGMRGGAQEANYGYTF. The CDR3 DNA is TGTGCCAGCAGCTTTGGGAGGGGTATGAGAGGTGGAGCCCAAGAAGCTAACTATGGCTACACCTTC.

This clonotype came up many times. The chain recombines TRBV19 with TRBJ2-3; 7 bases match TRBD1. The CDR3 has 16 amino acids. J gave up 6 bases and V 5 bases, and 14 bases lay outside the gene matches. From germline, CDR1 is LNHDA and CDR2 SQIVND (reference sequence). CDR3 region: CASSVLGTELPDTQYF. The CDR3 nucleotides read TGTGCCAGTAGTGTATTAGGGACAGAGTTACCGGATACGCAGTATTTT.

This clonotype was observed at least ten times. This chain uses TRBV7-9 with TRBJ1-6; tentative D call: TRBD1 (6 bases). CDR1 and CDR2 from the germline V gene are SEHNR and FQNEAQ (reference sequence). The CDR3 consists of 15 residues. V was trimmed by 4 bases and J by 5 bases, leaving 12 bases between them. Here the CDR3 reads CASSSLQGNNSPLHF. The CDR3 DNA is TGTGCCAGCAGCTCGCTTCAGGGGAATAATTCACCCCTCCACTTT.